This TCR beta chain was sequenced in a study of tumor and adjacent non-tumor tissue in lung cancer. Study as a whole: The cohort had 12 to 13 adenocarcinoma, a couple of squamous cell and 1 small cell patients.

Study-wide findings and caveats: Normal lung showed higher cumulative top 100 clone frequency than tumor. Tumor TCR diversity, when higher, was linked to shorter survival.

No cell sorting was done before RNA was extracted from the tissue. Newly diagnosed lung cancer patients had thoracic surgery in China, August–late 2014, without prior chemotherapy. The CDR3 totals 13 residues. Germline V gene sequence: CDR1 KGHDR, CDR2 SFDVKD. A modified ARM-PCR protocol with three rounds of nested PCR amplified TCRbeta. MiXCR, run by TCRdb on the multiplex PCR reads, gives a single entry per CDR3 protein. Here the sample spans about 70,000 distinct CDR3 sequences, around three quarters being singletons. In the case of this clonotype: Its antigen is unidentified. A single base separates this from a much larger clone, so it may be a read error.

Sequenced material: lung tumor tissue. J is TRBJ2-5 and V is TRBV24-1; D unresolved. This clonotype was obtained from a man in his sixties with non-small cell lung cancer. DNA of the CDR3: TGTGTCACCAGTGACGAGACAAAGGAGACCCAGTACTTC. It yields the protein CVTSDETKETQYF.